This record covers a single TCR beta chain. This record comes from a study of blood T cell repertoires in COVID-19. Study in general: PBMCs, B-cell-depleted T cells, or T cells were the source of the cDNA or gDNA that made up the material.

Methods used by the authors: Researchers report that nucleated cell counts were estimated from reference gene primer amplification. The method was immunoSEQ multiplex PCR; TCRdb's version includes in-frame clones alone and lacks a portion of them. V and J calls and clone size are given by that table; D and trimming were obtained from the DNA. The sample has approximately 100,000 clones; 91% are singletons. The sequence came from a man in his sixties with acute or convalescent COVID-19. The sample was peripheral blood.

This CDR3 reads CASSDRGAGTEAFF. The CDR3 DNA reads TGTGCCAGCAGTGACCGGGGGGCTGGGACTGAAGCTTTCTTT. The chain has TRBV6-1 and TRBJ1-1; perhaps TRBD1 as D (6 bases). Trimming removed 3 bases at V and 5 bases at J, with 13 bases between. The CDR3 is made up of 14 amino acids. Germline CDR1 reads MNHNS; CDR2 reads SASEGT.